Given below is one T cell receptor beta chain in context. Its antigen remains unknown. The data stem from a study of blood T cells in healthy people across ages. General study findings and limits: Both naive CD4+ cell counts and diversity were greater in long-lived donors than in aged donors.

This CDR3 contains 14 residues. Germline CDR1 is SGHDT and CDR2 is YYEEEE. Trimming cost V 2 bases and J 8 bases; bases outside gene matches: 8. The use of a sample-barcoded 5' primer and a J-beta primer mix characterized a second PCR of roughly 7 to 12 cycles. Every cDNA molecule bore a tag from a template-switch adaptor containing 12 random nucleotides. TCRdb re-derived calls from the 5' RACE reads in MiXCR, one entry per CDR3 protein. This table holds hundreds of thousands of distinct CDR3 sequences, nearly 60% found once. Peripheral blood was drawn, ten milliliters per donor. The chain is built from TRBV5-6 and TRBJ1-2, with 8 positions matching TRBD1. Sequenced: blood. This sequence originates from a man aged 25 to 40 in good health. CDR3 residues: CASSFGRDRQGYTF. As DNA, the CDR3 is TGTGCCAGCAGCTTCGGCCGGGACAGGCAGGGCTACACCTTC. Full variable domain (missing parts from reference TRBV5-6 and TRBJ1-2): DAGVTQSPTHLIKTRGQQVTLRCSPKSGHDTVSWYQQALGQGPQFIFQYYEEEERQRGNFPDRFSGHQFPNYSSELNVNALLLGDSALYLCASSFGRDRQGYTFGSGTRLTVV.